A selection of T cell receptor beta chains follows, all from one sample in a study of T-cell memory formation after mild COVID-19. TCRdb reprocessed the 5' RACE reads via MiXCR and lists one record per CDR3 protein. The sample includes 450,000 or so distinct CDR3 sequences, approximately 20% of them seen just once. The sample was PBMCs or a T cell subset sorted from them (not recorded which). All receptors come from an adult woman who had mild COVID-19 (a few samples of this study predate the infection). Cell type and time point are not known. CDR3s include the opening cysteine and the closing phenylalanine or tryptophan. D genes are given only for firm matches. Size is omitted from some rows. Given values are once, few, many or a class for expanded clones.

TGTGCCAGCAGCGAGAGCTTCGCGAGCACCTACGAGCAGTACTTC | CASSESFASTYEQYF | TRBJ2-7 | . | TRBV11-2 | .
TGTGCCAGCAGCTTTCTCACAGGGGGCGCGTGGTTTGCCAAAAACATTCAGTACTTC | CASSFLTGGAWFAKNIQYF | TRBJ2-4 | few | TRBV7-2 | TRBD1
TGTGCCAGCAGAGACTCCGGGACCTCCACAGATACGCAGTATTTT | CASRDSGTSTDTQYF | TRBJ2-3 | few | TRBV12-3/TRBV12-4 | .
TGTGCCAGCAGCTTACGGCAGCACAGGGCAACAGATACGCAGTATTTT | CASSLRQHRATDTQYF | TRBJ2-3 | few | TRBV7-2 | .
TGTGCCAGCAGGTCTCGGGACAGTTTCTATGGCTACACCTTC | CASRSRDSFYGYTF | TRBJ1-2 | . | TRBV7-9 | TRBD1
TGTGCCAGCAGCCAAGATACAATCAGCGGCCAAGAGACCCAGTACTTC | CASSQDTISGQETQYF | TRBJ2-5 | . | TRBV3-1 | .
TGTGCCAGCAGAGACAGGGGTGGGAGCTACAATGAGCAGTTCTTC | CASRDRGGSYNEQFF | TRBJ2-1 | many | TRBV7-3 | TRBD1
TGTGCCGGAGAGGGGGTCCTCTCCTACGAGCAGTACTTC | CAGEGVLSYEQYF | TRBJ2-7 | few | TRBV7-9 | .
TGTGCCAGCAGCTGGACAGGGTCCCAAGAGACCCAGTACTTC | CASSWTGSQETQYF | TRBJ2-5 | few | TRBV7-6 | TRBD1
TGTGCCAGCAGCCCCACGGGCCCCCGTACCGAGCAGTACTTC | CASSPTGPRTEQYF | TRBJ2-7 | . | TRBV11-3 | .
TGCGCCAGCAGCCACGTCCCACTGGAGGCGGGCACTGAAGCTTTCTTT | CASSHVPLEAGTEAFF | TRBJ1-1 | . | TRBV4-1 | .
TGTGCCAGCAGCTTATTGCGGGAGGGACACAATGAGCAGTTCTTC | CASSLLREGHNEQFF | TRBJ2-1 | few | TRBV7-9 | TRBD2
TGCGCCAGCAGCCTTACTAACCCCTACGATATAGGACAGGGGGGGAATGGCTACACCTTC | CASSLTNPYDIGQGGNGYTF | TRBJ1-2 | . | TRBV4-3 | TRBD1
TGCAGTCCCGAAGGGGAGGGTTCAACTAATGAAAAACTGTTTTTT | CSPEGEGSTNEKLFF | TRBJ1-4 | few | TRBV20-1 | .
TGCGCCAGCAGCTTGGCTCCAGAGGCCTACGAGCAGTACTTC | CASSLAPEAYEQYF | TRBJ2-7 | . | TRBV5-1 | .
TGTGCCAGCAGCTTTGTGGGGGGGCGCATGGAGACCCAGTACTTC | CASSFVGGRMETQYF | TRBJ2-5 | . | TRBV7-3 | .
TGTGCCAGCAGCCCCGCATGGGATGAGCAGTTCTTC | CASSPAWDEQFF | TRBJ2-1 | few | TRBV6-5 | .
TGTGCCAGCAGGCTCGGACTGGGAGTTGAAGCTTTCTTT | CASRLGLGVEAFF | TRBJ1-1 | few | TRBV12-3/TRBV12-4 | .
TGTGCCAGCAGTCTTCGACAGCATGGTGGCTACACCTTC | CASSLRQHGGYTF | TRBJ1-2 | few | TRBV6-2/TRBV6-3 | .
TGTGCCAGCCTACTTTATGTCACTGAAGCTTTCTTT | CASLLYVTEAFF | TRBJ1-1 | . | TRBV6-1 | .
TGTGCCAGCAGTGAAGAACAGGGGGCTGCAACTAATGAAAAACTGTTTTTT | CASSEEQGAATNEKLFF | TRBJ1-4 | few | TRBV6-1 | TRBD1
TGTGCCAGCAGCCCGACTTACTCGGGGGATGGCTACACCTTC | CASSPTYSGDGYTF | TRBJ1-2 | few | TRBV3-1 | .
TGTGCCAGCAGTTTTCGACAGGGGGCGGGTCAGCCCCAGCATTTT | CASSFRQGAGQPQHF | TRBJ1-5 | many | TRBV12-3/TRBV12-4 | TRBD1
TGTGCCACCAGTGGCGGGGGCGCCGATTCACCCCTCCACTTT | CATSGGGADSPLHF | TRBJ1-6 | many | TRBV24-1 | .
TGTGCCAGCAGCTTAGATGGGGGCTACTACAATGAGCAGTTCTTC | CASSLDGGYYNEQFF | TRBJ2-1 | . | TRBV7-2 | .
TGTGCCAGCAGTTCGGGACAGAGCTCTGGCTACACCTTC | CASSSGQSSGYTF | TRBJ1-2 | once | TRBV6-5 | TRBD1
TGTGCCAGCAGCTCGACTGGAAACACCATATATTTT | CASSSTGNTIYF | TRBJ1-3 | . | TRBV7-9 | .